The clone carrying this T cell receptor (beta chain) was observed many times. Molecules of cDNA were individually given unique molecular identifiers that were attached to them. Via MiXCR, TCRdb re-called the 5' RACE reads, giving one row per CDR3 protein. The table shows 21,000 or so distinct CDR3 sequences, with about 5.2% occurring only once. This specimen comes from a study of early T cells in non-severe SARS-CoV-2 infection. At the level of the study: Sequencing used unsorted whole-blood bulk RNA, so chains lack pairing.

Deletions cut 0 bases from V and 6 bases from J, with 3 bases between. Germline V CDR1 and CDR2: MGHRA, YSYEKL. The CDR3 consists of 12 residues. Sequences were obtained from whole blood. The sequence was obtained from an adult who was a healthcare worker with PCR-confirmed SARS-CoV-2 infection or an uninfected control (not recorded which). V is TRBV4-1 and J is TRBJ1-5; no clear D. This CDR3 is CASSQEGQPQHF. The CDR3 DNA is TGCGCCAGCAGCCAAGAGGGTCAGCCCCAGCATTTT.